The 19 T cell receptor beta chains given below trace back to one sample, sequenced in a study of human T cells and chemical hapten exposure. TCRdb re-called the RACE reads with MiXCR, one entry per CDR3 protein. The repertoire has 35,000 to 45,000 distinct CDR3 sequences, about 12% of them found once; the top ten carry roughly 2%. Noted time point: pre-sensitization, week 0. Treatment denoted: therapeutic diphenylcyclopropenone sensitization with weekly scalp DPC. The total RNA was obtained from whole blood that was not fractionated. Sequences were derived from whole blood, sampled in connection with sensitization to the hapten diphenylcyclopropenone (DPC). These receptors all come from a woman between 40 and 55 years old with alopecia areata. Some clones in this sample may be carry-over from other donors' samples.

The chain employs TRBV20-1 and TRBJ2-6; 9 nucleotides agree with TRBD1. This CDR3 is 18 amino acids long. V was clipped by 2 bases and J by 4 bases; unmatched bases: 12. CDR1 DFQATT and CDR2 SNEGSKA come from the germline V gene (reference sequence). This CDR3 is CSARTPRGTGTGANVLTF. CDR3 nucleotides: TGCAGTGCTAGAACCCCCAGGGGGACAGGGACCGGGGCCAACGTCCTGACTTTC.

There are many counts of this clonotype. The J gene is TRBJ2-6, the V gene TRBV7-8, with 7 bases fitting TRBD1. In germline, CDR1 is SGHVS, CDR2 FQNEAQ. Trimming took 4 bases from V and 0 from J; bases not matched to a gene: 6. The CDR3 has 17 residues. CDR3 sequence (DNA): TGTGCCAGCAGCTCCCCGGGACAGTACTCTGGGGCCAACGTCCTGACTTTC. It is translated as CASSSPGQYSGANVLTF.

The rearrangement uses TRBV28 and TRBJ1-5; D remains unclear. V was trimmed by 8 bases and J by 7 bases, leaving 15 bases between them. Germline V gene sequence: CDR1 MDHEN, CDR2 SYDVKM. This CDR3 comprises 13 residues. The DNA for the CDR3 is TGTGCCAGCGGCGGCGGAGGCAGGCAGCCCCAGCATTTT. This codes for CASGGGGRQPQHF.

The V and J genes are TRBV4-3 and TRBJ1-1, with D possibly TRBD1 on 5 matching bases. This CDR3 is 15 amino acids long. Trimming cost V 0 bases and J 3 bases, with 11 bases left between them. Germline V CDR1 and CDR2: LGHNA, YSLEER. This chain's CDR3 is CASSQEARGDTEAFF. The CDR3 nucleotides read TGCGCCAGCAGCCAAGAGGCCCGGGGGGACACTGAAGCTTTCTTT.

This clonotype turned up a few times. V gene TRBV4-3 combines with J gene TRBJ2-3; tentative D call: TRBD1 (5 bases). The CDR3 covers 15 residues. Between the trimmed V and J ends, which lost 0 bases and 4 bases, there was a span of 11 bases. CDR1 and CDR2 (germline): LGHNA, YSLEER. The CDR3: CASSQERAGPDTQYF. CDR3 nucleotide sequence: TGCGCCAGCAGCCAAGAACGGGCAGGGCCAGATACGCAGTATTTT.

In this sample, this clonotype turned up many times. The rearrangement links TRBV2 to TRBJ1-1, with 8 bases aligning to TRBD1. V dropped 8 bases and J dropped 4; count of bases not matched to a gene: 9. From germline, CDR1 is SNHLY and CDR2 FYNNEI. CDR3 length: 14 residues. In DNA, the CDR3 is TGTGCCAGCTCTCGGACAGGGTCGACCACTGAAGCTTTCTTT. Residues: CASSRTGSTTEAFF.

The chain links TRBV18 to TRBJ1-1; D is perhaps TRBD1 (6 bases). Trimming left V 2 bases short and J 0 bases short, with 10 bases between. The CDR3 consists of 15 residues. Germline V gives CDR1 KGHSH, CDR2 LQKENI. CDR3 loop: CASSPTTGVNTEAFF. The CDR3 coding sequence is TGTGCCAGCTCACCAACGACAGGAGTGAACACTGAAGCTTTCTTT.

The sample holds a few counts of this clonotype. The genes are TRBV4-3 and TRBJ2-2, with D perhaps TRBD1 (5 bases). In germline, CDR1 is LGHNA, CDR2 YSLEER. The CDR3 consists of 14 residues. With 1 base removed from V and 6 bases from J, the gap between germline ends came to 9 bases. In nucleotides, the CDR3 is TGCGCCAGCAGCCAAGTCAGGGAAGCCGGGGAGCTGTTTTTT. Translated, it gives CASSQVREAGELFF.

This clonotype has a handful of counts. The V call is TRBV5-1, the J call TRBJ2-5; 7 bases map to TRBD2. This CDR3 has 15 residues. Looked up from germline, CDR1 is SGHRS and CDR2 is YFSETQ. V trimming: 5 bases; J trimming: 2 bases; junction bases outside the gene matches: 9. The CDR3 loop reads CASRRSGIPQETQYF. CDR3 nucleotide sequence: TGCGCCAGCAGAAGAAGCGGGATCCCACAAGAGACCCAGTACTTC.

This clonotype was detected ten times or more. V is TRBV18 and J is TRBJ1-5; a weak D match, TRBD1 (6 bases). The CDR3 consists of 13 residues. Trimming pared 3 bases from V and 5 bases from J, leaving 8 bases between. Germline loops: CDR1 KGHSH, CDR2 LQKENI. The CDR3 region is CASSPGGYQPQHF. The CDR3 bases are TGTGCCAGCTCACCGGGGGGCTATCAGCCCCAGCATTTT.

This clonotype was seen a few times. The chain joins TRBV7-3 to TRBJ2-1; TRBD1 agrees at 9 bases. The junction had 4 bases not matched to a gene; V was cut back by 5 bases and J by 2 bases. Germline V gene lookup returns CDR1 SGHTA and CDR2 FQGTGA. The CDR3 loop spans 15 amino acids. The CDR3 bases are TGTGCCAGCAGCCAGACAGGGGGGCCCTACAATGAGCAGTTCTTC. Translating gives CASSQTGGPYNEQFF.

This clonotype appeared many times. The chain employs TRBV29-1 and TRBJ1-2; no definite D call. The CDR3 runs 14 residues. The ends were cut back, 6 bases at V and 1 base at J, with 15 bases in the middle. CDR1 and CDR2 from the germline V gene are SQVTM and ANQGSEA. CDR3 nucleotide sequence: TGCAGCGTCCCGGAGGGAGGGAGTAACTATGGCTACACCTTC. It translates to CSVPEGGSNYGYTF.

This clonotype was seen ten or more times. J is TRBJ2-3 and V is TRBV20-1; the D call may be TRBD1 or TRBD2 (6 bases each). The V and J ends lost 0 bases and 5 bases respectively, with 12 bases between them. This CDR3 has 14 amino acids. The germline V gene encodes CDR1 DFQATT and CDR2 SNEGSKA (reference sequence). This CDR3 is CSARDSGAGDTQYF. The CDR3 nucleotides read TGCAGTGCTAGAGATTCGGGGGCCGGAGATACGCAGTATTTT.

At least ten counts were recorded for this clonotype. The rearrangement joins TRBV3-1 to TRBJ2-3; either TRBD1 or TRBD2 may fit D (5 bases each). Germline-derived CDR1 and CDR2 are LGHDT and YNNKEL (reference sequence). With 0 bases removed from V and 3 bases from J, the gap between germline ends came to 16 bases. This CDR3 has 17 amino acids. The CDR3: CASSQDLPGRRTDTQYF. The CDR3 DNA is TGTGCCAGCAGCCAAGATCTTCCGGGACGACGGACAGATACGCAGTATTTT.

The chain has TRBV5-1 and TRBJ2-3; TRBD2 matches 10 bases. The V gene's germline CDR1 is SGHRS and CDR2 YFSETQ. Germline trimming cut 4 bases from V and 0 bases from J; bases unmatched to any gene: 8. CDR3 length: 17 residues. CDR3 in amino acids: CASSPGATSGSTDTQYF. The CDR3 DNA reads TGCGCCAGCAGCCCGGGGGCGACTAGCGGGAGCACAGATACGCAGTATTTT.

This clonotype was found a few times. The chain carries TRBV14 and TRBJ1-3, with 7 bases aligning to TRBD1. The length of the CDR3 is 13 residues. Germline lookup yields CDR1 SGHDN and CDR2 FVKESK. The V and J ends lost 6 bases and 4 bases, in that order; junction bases with no gene match: 3. The CDR3 is CASSLTGGNTIYF. The CDR3 DNA sequence: TGTGCCAGCAGTCTGACAGGGGGAAACACCATATATTTT.

This clonotype was observed many times. For the CDR3, the DNA is TGTGCCAGCAGTCGGACTTTAAACACCGGGGAGCTGTTTTTT. Residues: CASSRTLNTGELFF. This chain links TRBV6-4 with TRBJ2-2; tentative D call: TRBD2 (5 bases). V was pared by 5 bases and J by 2 bases, with 9 bases between. This CDR3 spans 14 amino acids. CDR1 is MRHNA, CDR2 SNTAGT, per germline.

This chain uses TRBV20-1 with TRBJ2-7; perhaps D is TRBD1 or TRBD2 (5 bases each). Trimming pared 3 bases from V and 2 bases from J, leaving 11 bases between. In germline, CDR1 is DFQATT, CDR2 SNEGSKA (reference sequence). The CDR3 has 13 residues. The CDR3 sequence is CSARGGDAYEQYF. The CDR3 coding sequence is TGCAGTGCTAGGGGTGGGGACGCCTACGAGCAGTACTTC.

This clonotype was detected only a few times. The chain carries TRBV5-1 and TRBJ1-3; D possibly corresponds to TRBD1 (6 bases). CDR3 length equals 15 residues. V was trimmed by 2 bases and J by 2 bases, leaving 11 bases between them. Germline CDR1 reads SGHRS; CDR2 reads YFSETQ. This CDR3 is CASSFQQGTGNTIYF. Here the CDR3 DNA reads TGCGCCAGCAGCTTTCAACAGGGCACTGGAAACACCATATATTTT. Together with reference TRBV5-1 and TRBJ1-3, the CDR3 gives the full variable domain: KAGVTQTPRYLIKTRGQQVTLSCSPISGHRSVSWYQQTPGQGLQFLFEYFSETQRNKGNFPGRFSGRQFSNSRSEMNVSTLELGDSALYLCASSFQQGTGNTIYFGEGSWLTVV.